This entry concerns a single T cell receptor beta chain. Its antigen is unidentified. This specimen belongs to a study of identical twins. Study-wide results and caveats: The same donors were not followed; conclusions instead depended on cross-sectional statistical analysis.

cDNA carried unique molecular identifiers, and a universal primer site was added by template switching. TCRdb called the 5' RACE reads again in MiXCR, with one record for every CDR3 protein. This sample carries roughly 290,000 distinct CDR3 sequences, less than 9.5% of them seen once, and the ten largest clones take approximately 7%. Per the germline V gene, CDR1 is MGHRA and CDR2 is YSYEKL. This CDR3 has 14 residues. The V end was cut by 5 bases, the J end by 7 bases, with 18 bases between. This sample also belongs to another study, concerning yellow fever vaccine responses in identical twins.

This clonotype originated in a woman aged 18-29 years in good health. Input material: CD8+ T cells sorted from blood. V and J are TRBV4-1 and TRBJ2-7; a weak D match, TRBD2 (6 bases). CDR3 protein: CASSDGTGVSEQYF. The CDR3 coding sequence is TGCGCCAGCAGCGACGGGACTGGGGTTTCGGAGCAGTACTTC.